Listed below are T cell receptor beta chains from one sample, sequenced in a study of blood T cell repertoires in COVID-19. Libraries were prepared by immunoSEQ multiplex PCR; TCRdb keeps only in-frame clonotypes and omits some of them. This table has about 340,000 clones, about 88% appearing once. The sample was peripheral blood. These receptors all come from an older woman with COVID-19, enrolled during active disease. CDR3s include the opening cysteine and the closing phenylalanine or tryptophan. D genes are given only for firm matches. Size values are once, few and many counts, or a class for expanded clones, and some rows have none.

TRBV18	16	TRBJ1-1	TRBD1	-	TGTGCCAGCTCACCAAGCAGGACAGGGGTCGGCACTGAAGCTTTCTTT	CASSPSRTGVGTEAFF
TRBV6-5	14	TRBJ2-7	TRBD1	-	TGTGCCAGCAGGTTCGGGACAGGGGGCGGCGAGCAGTACTTC	CASRFGTGGGEQYF
TRBV12-3/TRBV12-4	11	TRBJ1-1	TRBD1	-	TGTGCCAGCAGCCAGGGGGCTGGAGCTTTCTTT	CASSQGAGAFF
TRBV30	15	TRBJ2-7	TRBD2	-	TGTGCCTGGAGTGTCGCCTGGGGGGGTCCCTACGAGCAGTACTTC	CAWSVAWGGPYEQYF
TRBV7-8	15	TRBJ2-1	TRBD1	once	TGTGCCAGCAGCTTAGGGACAGGGGATTACAATGAGCAGTTCTTC	CASSLGTGDYNEQFF
TRBV5-1	15	TRBJ2-1	TRBD2	-	TGCGCCAGCAGTCTGACTAGCACCCTCTACAATGAGCAGTTCTTC	CASSLTSTLYNEQFF
TRBV7-9	12	TRBJ2-7	-	-	TGTGCCAGCAGTCCTGACAGGCATGAGCAGTACTTC	CASSPDRHEQYF
TRBV5-6	14	TRBJ2-2	-	-	TGTGCCAGCAGCTTCGGGGGTAGCACCGGGGAGCTGTTTTTT	CASSFGGSTGELFF
TRBV6-6	10	TRBJ1-1	-	-	TGTGCCAGCAGTTACGACGGGGCTTTCTTT	CASSYDGAFF
TRBV5-1	15	TRBJ1-2	-	-	TGCGCCAGCAGCGGACAACTTGAGGGGGGGTATGGCTACACCTTC	CASSGQLEGGYGYTF